The next 27 T cell receptor beta chains were all read from a single sample in a study of cytomegalovirus exposure and HLA in healthy donors. PCR employed 60 Vbeta and 13 Jbeta primers. Assay used: immunoSEQ multiplex PCR; TCRdb lists only in-frame clones, some missing. The table lists about 140,000 clones, 60% to 80% of them singletons. Sequencing was done on a sample of PBMCs. Source of these receptors: a woman aged 50 to 60 in good health and CMV-seronegative.

This chain links TRBV5-1 with TRBJ2-2, with D possibly TRBD1 on 6 matching bases. The V and J ends lost 3 bases and 0 bases respectively, with 12 bases between them. The CDR3 runs 16 residues. Looked up from germline, CDR1 is SGHRS and CDR2 is YFSETQ. CDR3 sequence (DNA): TGCGCCAGCAGCTCACAGACAGGCACGAACACCGGGGAGCTGTTTTTT. Encoded protein: CASSSQTGTNTGELFF.

The CDR3 region is CASSLPARTASGYGYTF. CDR3 coding DNA: TGTGCCAGCAGCTTACCGGCCAGGACAGCTAGTGGCTATGGCTACACCTTC. The V and J genes are TRBV7-8 and TRBJ1-2, with TRBD1 as a possible D gene (6 bases). Germline CDR1 SGHVS, CDR2 FQNEAQ. The CDR3 sequence is 17 residues long. Trimming took 2 bases from V and 4 from J, leaving 20 bases between them.

The V and J genes are TRBV2 and TRBJ2-5; 8 positions agree with TRBD2. The CDR3 spans 17 residues. The germline gives CDR1 SNHLY, CDR2 FYNNEI. V dropped 0 bases and J dropped 2; count of bases not matched to a gene: 8. CDR3 residues: CASSEAFLAGEQETQYF. The CDR3 DNA sequence: TGTGCCAGCAGTGAAGCGTTCCTAGCGGGCGAACAAGAGACCCAGTACTTC.

This clone is a singleton in its sample. The junction shows a germline mismatch at one end, possibly a read error. The chain joins TRBV6-5 to TRBJ1-2; 11 nucleotides agree with TRBD1. The CDR3 consists of 16 residues. CDR1 is MNHEY and CDR2 is SVGAGI in the germline V gene. In DNA, the CDR3 is TGTGCCAGTAGTTACACTTGGACAGGGGGCAGGTATGGCTACACCTTC. This encodes CASSYTWTGGRYGYTF.

This sequence joins TRBV27 and TRBJ2-1, with 7 bases fitting TRBD1. Trimming cost V 2 bases and J 8 bases; bases outside gene matches: 6. The CDR3 covers 14 residues. The germline V gene has CDR1 MNHEY and CDR2 SMNVEV (reference sequence). CDR3 nucleotides: TGTGCCAGCAGTTTAATAGGGGGCTTTGATGAGCAGTTCTTC. It yields the protein CASSLIGGFDEQFF.

This clone came up once. V and J are TRBV19 and TRBJ2-7; D perhaps matches TRBD1 (6 bases). Deletions cut 1 base from V and 1 base from J, with 11 bases between. This CDR3 region has 15 residues. Germline lookup yields CDR1 LNHDA and CDR2 SQIVND (reference sequence). The CDR3: CASSIAETGSYEQYF. DNA for the CDR3: TGTGCCAGTAGTATAGCCGAAACAGGGTCCTACGAGCAGTACTTC.

The CDR3 loop is CASSLAGQRSVTGELFF. The CDR3 DNA reads as TGTGCCAGCAGCTTGGCGGGACAACGGTCGGTCACCGGGGAGCTGTTTTTT. This chain joins TRBV5-4 and TRBJ2-2; perhaps TRBD1 as D (6 bases). Trimming pared 0 bases from V and 4 bases from J, leaving 16 bases between. CDR1 is SGHNT, CDR2 YYREEE, per germline (reference sequence). The CDR3 has 17 residues.

In DNA, the CDR3 is TGCGCCAGCAGCTTGGATCGACAGGGGACTGGAAACACCATATATTTT. Translated, it gives CASSLDRQGTGNTIYF. The chain carries TRBV5-1 and TRBJ1-3; 8 bases align to TRBD1. The CDR3 is 16 amino acids. Germline V gene sequence: CDR1 SGHRS, CDR2 YFSETQ. Losses at the gene ends were 0 bases for V and 2 bases for J; bases not matched to a gene: 4.

The CDR3 region has the DNA TGTGCCAGCAGTCGACTAGCGGGGGGGCCCAGCCCAGATACGCAGTATTTT. Translating gives CASSRLAGGPSPDTQYF. This chain joins TRBV2 and TRBJ2-3; 14 bases line up with TRBD2. The CDR3 runs to 17 residues. The germline gives CDR1 SNHLY, CDR2 FYNNEI. Trimming cost V 5 bases and J 4 bases; bases outside gene matches: 8. Looking up the rest from reference TRBV2 and TRBJ2-3 gives the full variable domain: EPEVTQTPSHQVTQMGQEVILRCVPISNHLYFYWYRQILGQKVEFLVSFYNNEISEKSEIFDDQFSVERPDGSNFTLKIRSTKLEDSAMYFCASSRLAGGPSPDTQYFGPGTRLTVL.

The chain recombines TRBV13 with TRBJ2-1; 7 bases align to TRBD2. The germline gives CDR1 PRHDT, CDR2 FYEKMQ (reference sequence). The V and J ends lost 5 bases and 0 bases, in that order; junction bases with no gene match: 10. The CDR3 covers 17 residues. CDR3 sequence reads: CASSPLGGDSSYNEQFF. As DNA, the CDR3 is TGTGCCAGCAGCCCCTTGGGGGGGGATAGCTCCTACAATGAGCAGTTCTTC.

The rearrangement joins TRBV14 to TRBJ1-1, with a weak D call TRBD1 (6 bases). The CDR3 runs 16 residues. Trimming removed 0 bases from V and 3 bases from J, with 14 bases in between. CDR1 and CDR2 (germline): SGHDN, FVKESK. The CDR3 DNA reads as TGTGCCAGCAGCCAAGAGGGCACAGGGCGGGACACTGAAGCTTTCTTT. Its translation is CASSQEGTGRDTEAFF.

This sequence joins TRBV6-1 and TRBJ2-2; a weak D match, TRBD1 (8 bases). CDR3 length: 14 amino acids. Germline CDR1 and CDR2: MNHNS and SASEGT. V lost 6 bases and J lost 3, with 11 bases in between. The CDR3 region is CASSTGGDTGELFF. The DNA for the CDR3 is TGTGCCAGCAGCACAGGGGGGGACACCGGGGAGCTGTTTTTT.

Points on this clone: In the same sample, other DNA sequences code for this CDR3. The gene calls are TRBV27 and TRBJ1-2; 7 bases align to TRBD1. The germline V gene has CDR1 MNHEY and CDR2 SMNVEV (reference sequence). V was clipped by 2 bases and J by 7 bases; unmatched bases: 4. This CDR3 has 13 amino acids. CDR3 sequence: CASSLGQGGGYTF. The CDR3 DNA is TGTGCCAGCAGTTTAGGGCAGGGGGGTGGCTACACCTTC.

The rearrangement joins TRBV9 to TRBJ2-1; 8 bases match TRBD2. With 0 bases clipped from V and 7 bases from J, the junction kept 0 bases outside the gene matches. This CDR3 has 13 amino acids. In germline, CDR1 is SGDLS, CDR2 YYNGEE. CDR3 amino acids: CASSVAGGNEQFF. CDR3 sequence (DNA): TGTGCCAGCAGCGTAGCGGGGGGGAATGAGCAGTTCTTC.

The chain carries TRBV7-2 and TRBJ2-2; perhaps TRBD2 as D (5 bases). Per germline, CDR1 SGHTA and CDR2 FQGNSA. The V end lost 5 bases, the J end lost 2 bases, and 15 bases lay between the germline ends. The CDR3 spans 16 residues. In nucleotides, the CDR3 is TGTGCCAGCAGCCGCGCCGGACTCCCTAACACCGGGGAGCTGTTTTTT. Translation: CASSRAGLPNTGELFF.

CDR3 nucleotides: TGTGCCAGCAGCTACCGGGGTCGGGACAGGCCCTCCTACGAGCAGTACTTC. The encoded protein is CASSYRGRDRPSYEQYF. V gene TRBV7-9 combines with J gene TRBJ2-7, with 8 bases matching TRBD1. The V gene's germline CDR1 is SEHNR and CDR2 FQNEAQ (reference sequence). The J segment lost 0 bases and the V segment lost 4 bases, leaving 11 bases of the junction unmatched. This CDR3 is 17 amino acids long.

V usage is TRBV5-8 and J usage is TRBJ1-5; 7 nucleotides match TRBD1. Unmatched junction bases numbered 4, after V lost 1 base and J lost 3 bases. The CDR3 runs 15 residues. The germline gives CDR1 SGHTS, CDR2 YDEGEE. The CDR3 sequence: CASSLWQGVNQPQHF. For the CDR3, the DNA is TGTGCCAGCAGCTTGTGGCAGGGGGTCAATCAGCCCCAGCATTTT.

The chain uses TRBV4-2 and TRBJ1-5; D possibly corresponds to TRBD1 (6 bases). Germline CDR1 reads LGHNA; CDR2 reads YNFKEQ. CDR3 size: 15 residues. Trimming cost V 4 bases and J 2 bases, with 12 bases left between them. The CDR3 region has the DNA TGTGCCAGCAGCCCGCGACAGGATCGCAATCAGCCCCAGCATTTT. Translated, it gives CASSPRQDRNQPQHF.

V gene TRBV30 combines with J gene TRBJ1-2; weak D call: TRBD1 (5 bases). Germline lookup yields CDR1 GTSNPN and CDR2 SVGIG (reference sequence). The CDR3 sequence is 12 residues long. V was pared by 8 bases and J by 5 bases, with 15 bases between. The CDR3, as DNA: TGTGCCGAAGAGGATCGACAGTATGGCTACACCTTC. It yields the protein CAEEDRQYGYTF.

The CDR3 region has the DNA TGTGCCAGCAGTTCCCCGTCAGGGGCTTTAGAGACCCAGTACTTC. Its protein is CASSSPSGALETQYF. V and J are TRBV6-6 and TRBJ2-5; D possibly corresponds to TRBD1 (6 bases). There are 15 residues in the CDR3. Trimming cost V 4 bases and J 4 bases, with 16 bases left between them. The V gene's germline CDR1 is MNHNY and CDR2 SVGAGI (reference sequence).

The chain employs TRBV5-1 and TRBJ2-1; TRBD1 is a possible D gene (5 bases). Per the germline V gene, CDR1 is SGHRS and CDR2 is YFSETQ. The CDR3 spans 15 residues. V was shortened by 0 bases and J by 1 base, with 8 bases between the two germline ends. The CDR3 reads CASSLDRGSYNEQFF. For the CDR3, the DNA is TGCGCCAGCAGCTTGGATAGGGGTTCCTACAATGAGCAGTTCTTC.

As regards this clone: At the DNA level, this CDR3 is encoded by other sequences in the same sample as well. The rearrangement joins TRBV2 to TRBJ2-7, with 8 bases identical to TRBD1. Germline CDR1 and CDR2: SNHLY and FYNNEI. The V gene end was trimmed by 8 bases and the J gene end by 4 bases; junction bases not matched to a gene: 7. This CDR3 has 13 residues. For the CDR3, the DNA is TGTGCCAGCTCCGGACAGGGTACTTACGAGCAGTACTTC. Its protein is CASSGQGTYEQYF.

This chain connects TRBV25-1 to TRBJ2-5; possibly TRBD2 for D (5 bases). CDR3 length equals 14 residues. Trimming pared 0 bases from V and 2 bases from J, leaving 7 bases between. CDR1 is MGHDK and CDR2 is SYGVNS in the germline V gene. The CDR3 DNA reads TGTGCCAGCAGTGAATATGAGCGGCAAGAGACCCAGTACTTC. This codes for CASSEYERQETQYF.

This chain connects TRBV30 to TRBJ1-1; D gene ambiguous. The CDR3 runs 12 residues. Germline-derived CDR1 and CDR2 are GTSNPN and SVGIG (reference sequence). Trimming cost V 4 bases and J 3 bases, with 9 bases left between them. The CDR3: CAWKRWDTEAFF. The CDR3 DNA is TGTGCCTGGAAGAGGTGGGACACTGAAGCTTTCTTT.

V and J are TRBV28 and TRBJ1-6; possibly TRBD1 for D (5 bases). CDR3 size: 18 residues. Trimming stripped 6 bases from V and 0 bases from J, with 18 bases between. Germline-derived CDR1 and CDR2 are MDHEN and SYDVKM. CDR3 nucleotides: TGTGCCAGCAGCTTCAGGCCCCGACAGAACTCCTATAATTCACCCCTCCACTTT. It translates to CASSFRPRQNSYNSPLHF.

The rearrangement links TRBV7-9 to TRBJ2-6, with 7 bases fitting TRBD1. The CDR3 sequence is 16 residues long. After removal of 5 bases from V and 1 base from J, the junction contained 5 bases not matched to a gene. CDR1 is SEHNR, CDR2 FQNEAQ, per germline (reference sequence). CDR3 loop: CASSQFRGSGANVLTF. DNA for the CDR3: TGTGCCAGCAGCCAATTCAGGGGGTCTGGGGCCAACGTCCTGACTTTC.

This sequence joins TRBV28 and TRBJ2-1, with D hard to call. CDR1 MDHEN and CDR2 SYDVKM come from the germline V gene. Deletions cut 3 bases from V and 4 bases from J, with 19 bases between. The CDR3 extends over 17 amino acids. In DNA, the CDR3 is TGTGCCAGCAGTTTCCCTCGGCCCCGAGACGGGTACAATGAGCAGTTCTTC. It yields the protein CASSFPRPRDGYNEQFF.